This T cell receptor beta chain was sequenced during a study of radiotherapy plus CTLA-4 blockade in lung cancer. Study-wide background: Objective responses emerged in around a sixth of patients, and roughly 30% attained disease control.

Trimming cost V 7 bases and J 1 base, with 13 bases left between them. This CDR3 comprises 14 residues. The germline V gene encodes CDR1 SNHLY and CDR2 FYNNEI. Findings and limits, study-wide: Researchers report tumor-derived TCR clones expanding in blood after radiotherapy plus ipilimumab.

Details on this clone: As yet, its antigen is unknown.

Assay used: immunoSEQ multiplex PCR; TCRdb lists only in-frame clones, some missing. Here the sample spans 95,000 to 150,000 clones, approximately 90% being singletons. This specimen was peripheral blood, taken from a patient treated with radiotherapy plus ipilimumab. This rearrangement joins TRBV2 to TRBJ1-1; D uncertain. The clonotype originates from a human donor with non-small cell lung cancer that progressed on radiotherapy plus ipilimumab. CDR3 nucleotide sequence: TGTGCCAGCAATTCGAGAAACAGGAACACTGAAGCTTTCTTT. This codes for CASNSRNRNTEAFF. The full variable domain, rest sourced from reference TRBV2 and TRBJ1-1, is EPEVTQTPSHQVTQMGQEVILRCVPISNHLYFYWYRQILGQKVEFLVSFYNNEISEKSEIFDDQFSVERPDGSNFTLKIRSTKLEDSAMYFCASNSRNRNTEAFFGQGTRLTVV.